This TCR beta chain originates from a study of somatic mutations in cytotoxic T cells in rheumatoid arthritis. Findings and limits, study-wide: An increase in CD8+ clonality with age was seen in rheumatoid arthritis patients but not in healthy controls. Within 8 of 65 patients, the single biggest CD8+ clone made up more than 20% of CD8+ cells.

As to this clone: The antigen is not known.

Germline CDR1 is MRHNA and CDR2 is SNTAGT. The length of the CDR3 is 14 residues. V shed 0 bases and J shed 1 base, with 6 bases lying between them. Repertoires were generated with immunoSEQ multiplex PCR, while TCRdb's copy carries only in-frame clones and drops some. The table shows around 16,000 clones, with over 60% occurring only once. The sequenced sample consisted of CD8+ T cells sorted from blood. This chain links TRBV6-4 with TRBJ1-1; D is unclear. The clonotype originates from an adult with rheumatoid arthritis. Here the CDR3 reads CASSDSSENTEAFF. CDR3 sequence (DNA): TGTGCCAGCAGTGACTCCAGTGAGAACACTGAAGCTTTCTTT.